This T cell receptor beta chain is drawn from a study of breast tumors, draining lymph nodes, adjacent tissues. Study results and caveats: Tumor and nontumor repertoires were significantly more similar in luminal-like than in basal-like breast cancer.

Samples came from axillary lymph nodes draining the breast cancer. Of note for this clonotype: Its antigen is not known. An end of the junction differs from the germline gene, which may be a read error.

A single record per CDR3 protein comes from TCRdb applying MiXCR to the multiplex PCR reads. The sample has about 220,000 distinct CDR3 sequences; nearly 35% are singletons. Germline V gene data show CDR1 as ENHRY and CDR2 as SYGVKD. The CDR3 covers 14 residues. Input material: axillary lymph node tissue. The TCR sequence derives from a female donor with breast cancer. Some clones in this sample may be carry-over from other donors' samples. The gene calls are TRBV10-3 and TRBJ1-5; 9 bases align to TRBD1. The CDR3 DNA sequence: TGTGCCATCAGACGGGACAGGGTCAATGAGCCCCAGCATTTT. Translated: CAIRRDRVNEPQHF.